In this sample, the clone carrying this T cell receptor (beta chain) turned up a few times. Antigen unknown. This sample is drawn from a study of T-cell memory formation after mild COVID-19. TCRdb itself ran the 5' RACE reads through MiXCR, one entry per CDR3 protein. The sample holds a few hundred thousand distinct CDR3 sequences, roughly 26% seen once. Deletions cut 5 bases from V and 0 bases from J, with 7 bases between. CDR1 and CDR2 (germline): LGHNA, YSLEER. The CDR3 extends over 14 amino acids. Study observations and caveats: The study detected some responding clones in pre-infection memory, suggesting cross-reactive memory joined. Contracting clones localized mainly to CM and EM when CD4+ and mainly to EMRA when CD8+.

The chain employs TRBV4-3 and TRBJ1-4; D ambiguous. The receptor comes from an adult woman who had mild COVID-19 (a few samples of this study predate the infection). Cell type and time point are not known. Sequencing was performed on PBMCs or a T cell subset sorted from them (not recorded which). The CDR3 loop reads CASSISATNEKLFF. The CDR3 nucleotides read TGCGCCAGCAGCATTTCGGCAACTAATGAAAAACTGTTTTTT.